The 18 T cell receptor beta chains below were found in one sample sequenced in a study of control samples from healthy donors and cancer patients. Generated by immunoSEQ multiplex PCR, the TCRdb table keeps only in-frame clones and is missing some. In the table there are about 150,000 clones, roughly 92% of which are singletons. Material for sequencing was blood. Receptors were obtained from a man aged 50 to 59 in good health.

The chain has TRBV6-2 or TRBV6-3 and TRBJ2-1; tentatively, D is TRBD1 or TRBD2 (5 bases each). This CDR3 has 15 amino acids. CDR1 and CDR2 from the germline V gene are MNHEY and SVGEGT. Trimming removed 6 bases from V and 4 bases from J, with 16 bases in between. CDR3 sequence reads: CASSSRDPGYNEQFF. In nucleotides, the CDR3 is TGTGCCAGCAGCTCACGGGACCCGGGATACAATGAGCAGTTCTTC.

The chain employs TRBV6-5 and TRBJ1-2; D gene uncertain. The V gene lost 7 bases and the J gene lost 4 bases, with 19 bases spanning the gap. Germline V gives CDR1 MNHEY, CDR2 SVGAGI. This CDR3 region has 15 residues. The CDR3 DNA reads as TGTGCCAGCAACCTCGAAGTGGTTAGAAGCTATGGCTACACCTTC. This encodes CASNLEVVRSYGYTF.

The CDR3 DNA is TGTGCCAGCAGCCCGACGGCCCCGGGGGAGCAGTACTTC. Translated: CASSPTAPGEQYF. This chain connects TRBV3-1 (or the pseudogene TRBV3-2) to TRBJ2-7; D is perhaps TRBD2 (5 bases). The germline CDR1 and CDR2 sequences are LGHDT and YNNKEL (reference sequence). This CDR3 is built from 13 residues. V lost 4 bases and J 7 bases, leaving 14 bases between the germline ends.

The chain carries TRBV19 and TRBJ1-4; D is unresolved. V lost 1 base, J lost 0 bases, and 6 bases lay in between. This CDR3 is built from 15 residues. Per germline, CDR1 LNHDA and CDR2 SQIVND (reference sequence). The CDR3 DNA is TGTGCCAGTAGTATAGGACGGGCAACTAATGAAAAACTGTTTTTT. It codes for CASSIGRATNEKLFF.

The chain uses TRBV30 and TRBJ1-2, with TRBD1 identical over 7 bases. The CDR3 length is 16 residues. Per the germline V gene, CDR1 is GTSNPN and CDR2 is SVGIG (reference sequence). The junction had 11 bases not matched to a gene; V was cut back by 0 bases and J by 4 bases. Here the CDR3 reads CAWSVLGQGVTYGYTF. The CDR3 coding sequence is TGTGCCTGGAGTGTACTGGGTCAGGGGGTTACCTATGGCTACACCTTC.

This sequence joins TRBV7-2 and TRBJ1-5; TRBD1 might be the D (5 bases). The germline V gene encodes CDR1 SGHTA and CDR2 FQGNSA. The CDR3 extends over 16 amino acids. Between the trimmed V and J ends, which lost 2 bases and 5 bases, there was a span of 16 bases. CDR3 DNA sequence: TGTGCCAGCAGCTTATTTCTTGGCAGGGCCCATCAGCCCCAGCATTTT. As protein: CASSLFLGRAHQPQHF.

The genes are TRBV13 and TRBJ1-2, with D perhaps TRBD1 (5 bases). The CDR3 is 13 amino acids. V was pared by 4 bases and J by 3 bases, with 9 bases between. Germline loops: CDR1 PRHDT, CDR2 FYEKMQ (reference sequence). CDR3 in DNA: TGTGCCAGCAGCTCGGACACCGACTATGGCTACACCTTC. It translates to CASSSDTDYGYTF.

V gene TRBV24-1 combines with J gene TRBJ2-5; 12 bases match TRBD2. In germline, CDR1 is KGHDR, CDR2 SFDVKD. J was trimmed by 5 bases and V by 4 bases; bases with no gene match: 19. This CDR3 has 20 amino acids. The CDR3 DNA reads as TGTGCCACCAGTGAGAGGCCCGCTAGCGGGAGGGCCCTCAGATCGGAGACCCAGTACTTC. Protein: CATSERPASGRALRSETQYF.

The CDR3 DNA sequence: TGTGCCATCAGTGAGGGACGGCAAGGAAACACCATATATTTT. This gives the protein CAISEGRQGNTIYF. V gene TRBV10-3 combines with J gene TRBJ1-3, with D uncertain. The CDR3 sequence is 14 residues long. Deletions cut 2 bases from V and 4 bases from J, with 9 bases between. CDR1 is ENHRY and CDR2 is SYGVKD in the germline V gene.

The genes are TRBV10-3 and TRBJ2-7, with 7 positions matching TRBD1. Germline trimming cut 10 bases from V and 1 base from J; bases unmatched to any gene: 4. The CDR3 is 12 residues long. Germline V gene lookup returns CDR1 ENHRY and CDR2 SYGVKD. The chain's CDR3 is CASTGVSYEQYF. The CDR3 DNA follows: TGTGCCAGCACAGGGGTATCCTACGAGCAGTACTTC.

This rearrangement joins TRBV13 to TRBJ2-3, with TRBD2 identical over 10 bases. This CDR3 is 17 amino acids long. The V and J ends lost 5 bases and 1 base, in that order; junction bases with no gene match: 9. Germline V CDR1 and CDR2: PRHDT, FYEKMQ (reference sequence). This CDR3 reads CASSKRAGTSGTDTQYF. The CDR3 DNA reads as TGTGCCAGCAGCAAACGCGCCGGGACTAGCGGCACAGATACGCAGTATTTT.

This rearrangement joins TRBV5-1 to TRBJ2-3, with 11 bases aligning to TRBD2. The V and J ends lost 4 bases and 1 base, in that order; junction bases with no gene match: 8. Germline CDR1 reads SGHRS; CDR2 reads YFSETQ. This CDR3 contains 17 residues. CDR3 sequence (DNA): TGCGCCAGCAGCCAGGGGGGACTAGCGGACCGCACAGATACGCAGTATTTT. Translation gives CASSQGGLADRTDTQYF.

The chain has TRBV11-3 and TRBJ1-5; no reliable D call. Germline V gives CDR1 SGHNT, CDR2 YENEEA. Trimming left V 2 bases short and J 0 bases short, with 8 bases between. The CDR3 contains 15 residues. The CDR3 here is CASSLQADSNQPQHF. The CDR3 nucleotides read TGTGCCAGCAGCTTACAGGCGGATAGCAATCAGCCCCAGCATTTT.

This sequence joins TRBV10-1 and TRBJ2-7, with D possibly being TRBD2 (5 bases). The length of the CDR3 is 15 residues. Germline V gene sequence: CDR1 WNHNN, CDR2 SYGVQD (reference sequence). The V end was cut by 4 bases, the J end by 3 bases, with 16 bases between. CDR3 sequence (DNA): TGCGCCAGCAGTGCCAGTCTAGCACAAGGCTACGAGCAGTACTTC. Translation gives CASSASLAQGYEQYF.

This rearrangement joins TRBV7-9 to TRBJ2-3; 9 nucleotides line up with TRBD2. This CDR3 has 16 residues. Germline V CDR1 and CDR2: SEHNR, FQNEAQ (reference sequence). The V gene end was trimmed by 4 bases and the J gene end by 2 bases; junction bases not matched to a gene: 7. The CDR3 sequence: CASSSYSSGVTDTQYF. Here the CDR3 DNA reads TGTGCCAGCAGCTCCTACTCTAGCGGGGTCACAGATACGCAGTATTTT.

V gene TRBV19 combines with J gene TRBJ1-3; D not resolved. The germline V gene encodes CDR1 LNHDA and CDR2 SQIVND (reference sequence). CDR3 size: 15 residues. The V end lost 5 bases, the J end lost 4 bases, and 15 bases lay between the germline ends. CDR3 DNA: TGTGCCAGTAGTTCTCAGCGGGCAGGCGGAAACACCATATATTTT. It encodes CASSSQRAGGNTIYF. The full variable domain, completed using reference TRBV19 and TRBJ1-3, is DGGITQSPKYLFRKEGQNVTLSCEQNLNHDAMYWYRQDPGQGLRLIYYSQIVNDFQKGDIAEGYSVSREKKESFPLTVTSAQKNPTAFYLCASSSQRAGGNTIYFGEGSWLTVV.

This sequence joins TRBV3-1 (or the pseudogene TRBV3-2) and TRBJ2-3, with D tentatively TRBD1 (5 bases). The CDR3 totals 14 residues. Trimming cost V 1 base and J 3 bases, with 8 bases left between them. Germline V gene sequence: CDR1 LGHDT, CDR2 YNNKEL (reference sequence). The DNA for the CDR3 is TGTGCCAGCAGCCAAGGTCCAGGGACAGATACGCAGTATTTT. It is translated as CASSQGPGTDTQYF.

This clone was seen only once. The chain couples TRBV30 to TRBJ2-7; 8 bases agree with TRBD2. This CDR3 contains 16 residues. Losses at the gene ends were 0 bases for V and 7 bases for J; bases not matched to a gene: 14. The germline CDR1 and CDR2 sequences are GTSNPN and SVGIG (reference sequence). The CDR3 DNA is TGTGCCTGGAGTGTACGAGGAGGCGGGAGGAACTGGGAGCAGTACTTC. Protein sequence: CAWSVRGGGRNWEQYF.